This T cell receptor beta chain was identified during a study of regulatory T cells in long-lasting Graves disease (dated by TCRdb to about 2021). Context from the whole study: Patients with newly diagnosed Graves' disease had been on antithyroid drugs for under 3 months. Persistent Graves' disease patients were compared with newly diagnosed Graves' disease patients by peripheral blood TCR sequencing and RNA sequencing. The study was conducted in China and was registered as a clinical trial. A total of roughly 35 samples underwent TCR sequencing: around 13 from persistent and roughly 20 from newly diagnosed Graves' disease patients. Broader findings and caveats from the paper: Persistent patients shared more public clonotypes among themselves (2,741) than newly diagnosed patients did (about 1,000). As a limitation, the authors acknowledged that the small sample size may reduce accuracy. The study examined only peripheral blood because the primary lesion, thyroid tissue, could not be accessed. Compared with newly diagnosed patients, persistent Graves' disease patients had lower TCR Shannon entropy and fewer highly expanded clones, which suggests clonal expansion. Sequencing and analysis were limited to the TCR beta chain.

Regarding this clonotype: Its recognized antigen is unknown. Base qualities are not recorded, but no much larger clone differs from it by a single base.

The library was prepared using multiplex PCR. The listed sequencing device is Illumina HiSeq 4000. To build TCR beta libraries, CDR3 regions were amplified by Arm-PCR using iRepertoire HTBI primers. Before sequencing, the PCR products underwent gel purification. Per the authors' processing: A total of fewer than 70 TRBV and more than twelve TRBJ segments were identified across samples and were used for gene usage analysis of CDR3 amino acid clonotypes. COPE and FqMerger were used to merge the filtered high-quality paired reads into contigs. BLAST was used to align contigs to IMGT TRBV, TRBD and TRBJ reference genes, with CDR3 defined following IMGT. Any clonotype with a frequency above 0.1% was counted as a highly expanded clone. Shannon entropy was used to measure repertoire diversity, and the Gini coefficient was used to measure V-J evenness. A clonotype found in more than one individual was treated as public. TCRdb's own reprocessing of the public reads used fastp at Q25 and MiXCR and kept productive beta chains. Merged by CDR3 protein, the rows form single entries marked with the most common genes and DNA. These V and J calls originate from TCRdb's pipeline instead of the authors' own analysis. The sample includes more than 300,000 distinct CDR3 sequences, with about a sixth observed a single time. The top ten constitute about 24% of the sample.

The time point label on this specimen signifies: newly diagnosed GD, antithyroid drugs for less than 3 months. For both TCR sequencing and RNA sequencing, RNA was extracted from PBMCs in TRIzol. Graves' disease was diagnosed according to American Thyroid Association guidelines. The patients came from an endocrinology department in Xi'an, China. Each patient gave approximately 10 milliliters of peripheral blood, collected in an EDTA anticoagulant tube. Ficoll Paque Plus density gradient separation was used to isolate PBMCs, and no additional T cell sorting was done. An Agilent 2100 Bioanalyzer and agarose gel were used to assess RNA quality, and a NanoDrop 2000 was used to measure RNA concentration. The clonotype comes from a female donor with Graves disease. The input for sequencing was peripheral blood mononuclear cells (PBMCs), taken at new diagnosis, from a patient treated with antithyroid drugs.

The bases are TGCAGTGCTAGAGGGGGACAGGGGAAGTCACCCCTCCACTTT. Its product reads: CSARGGQGKSPLHF. The chain uses TRBV20-1 and TRBJ1-6; 10 middle bases align to TRBD1. Reading from cysteine to phenylalanine, the CDR3 counts 14 amino acids. This entry keeps only the CDR3 DNA: 42 bases, framed from base 1. V is trimmed back by 1 base and J by 10 bases, and the junction contains 4 bases that no gene match accounts for. In the germline V gene (reference sequence), CDR1 corresponds to DFQATT and CDR2 to SNEGSKA.